This section outlines one T cell receptor beta chain sequence together with its context. Its antigen is still unknown. The PCR ran on 60 Vbeta and 13 Jbeta primers. Study processing details: It was a later analysis that counted 83 million or so unique TCR beta chains, of which around 11 million were shared. Repertoires were generated with immunoSEQ multiplex PCR, while TCRdb's copy carries only in-frame clones and drops some. V and J calls plus clone size are reproduced from that table; the DNA served to infer D and trimming. Of around 86,000 clones in the sample, under 9% are singletons; the top ten hold about 2.5%. This record comes from a study of cytomegalovirus exposure and HLA in healthy donors. Study outcomes and limitations: Among CMV-associated TCR beta chains, most appeared HLA-restricted in a later analysis. In vitro confirmation showed three CMV-associated chains to be CMV antigen specific. Cytomegalovirus-associated status was assigned to 150 to 200 TCR beta chains.

J lost 4 bases, V lost 1 base, and 7 bases had no gene match. The CDR3 runs 15 residues. Germline V CDR1 and CDR2: SGHRS, YFSETQ. The rearrangement uses TRBV5-1 and TRBJ2-7, with 8 nucleotides matching TRBD2. The specimen was PBMCs. The sequence was collected from a man in his fifties or sixties in good health and CMV-seronegative. The CDR3 DNA sequence: TGCGCCAGCAGCTTGATGGAGACTAGCGAGTACGAGCAGTACTTC. This encodes CASSLMETSEYEQYF.